This T cell receptor beta chain was sequenced during a study of CD8 T cells in ankylosing spondylitis. Study-level results: Apparently characteristic of ankylosing spondylitis blood was a TCR beta motif (eight highly homologous variants).

Quantitative 5'-RACE with molecular barcodes generated TCR beta libraries. Each CDR3 protein is one row after TCRdb ran MiXCR on the 5' RACE reads. This table holds fewer than 250,000 distinct CDR3 sequences, roughly 32% found once. The CDR3 is 13 amino acids. Trimming at V came to 6 bases and at J to 10 bases, leaving 5 bases not matched to a gene. Germline CDR1 is MNHNS and CDR2 is SASEGT. With respect to this clonotype: Its antigen is unknown.

The origin of this receptor is a male donor with ankylosing spondylitis or in good health (not recorded which). Source material: blood, either unsorted or a sorted T cell fraction (not recorded which). The chain links TRBV6-1 to TRBJ1-6, with 8 bases fitting TRBD1. The DNA of the CDR3 is TGTGCCAGCAGCCAAACAGGGGGGTCACCCCTCCACTTT. Translated, it gives CASSQTGGSPLHF.